This T cell receptor (beta chain) was found in a study of vaccination effects on CD4 cells after COVID-19. Pools of viral peptides were used by the ViraFEST assay to expand antigen-specific CD4+ T cells ahead of sequencing. Once cultured for more than nine days, the cells underwent separation to obtain CD4+ T cells. Sequenced by immunoSEQ multiplex PCR; TCRdb stores in-frame clones only, minus some. The repertoire includes about 79,000 clones, approximately 74% of them detected once, and 1.5% to 2% sits in the top ten. This clone appeared a single time. Its antigen is undetermined. The receptor comes from a human donor who received a COVID-19 vaccine. The sample was CD4+ T cells from PBMCs cultured with HCoV-229E spike peptides, taken before COVID-19 vaccination.

The DNA for the CDR3 is TGTGCCAGCTCACCATCCCGTGGAGCCGACGAGCAGTACGTC. This gives the protein CASSPSRGADEQYV. This rearrangement joins TRBV18 to TRBJ2-7; D ambiguous. Germline V gene lookup returns CDR1 KGHSH and CDR2 LQKENI. Trimming removed 2 bases from V and 5 bases from J, with 13 bases in between. CDR3 length: 14 amino acids.